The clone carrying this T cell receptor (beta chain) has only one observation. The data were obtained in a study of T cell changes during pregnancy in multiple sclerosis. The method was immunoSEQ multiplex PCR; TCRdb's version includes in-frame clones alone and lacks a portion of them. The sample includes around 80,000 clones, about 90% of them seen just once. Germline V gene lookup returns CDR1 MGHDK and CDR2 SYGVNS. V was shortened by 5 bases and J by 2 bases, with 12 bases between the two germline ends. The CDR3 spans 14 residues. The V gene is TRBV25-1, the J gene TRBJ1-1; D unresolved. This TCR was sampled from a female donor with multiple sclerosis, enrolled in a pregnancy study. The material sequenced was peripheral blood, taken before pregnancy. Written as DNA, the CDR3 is TGTGCCAGCAGTTACTTAGAGAGCAACACTGAAGCTTTCTTT. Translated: CASSYLESNTEAFF.